What follows are 26 T cell receptor beta chains derived from one specimen sequenced in a study of shared clonotypes between healthy human individuals. The repertoire was sequenced with immunoSEQ multiplex PCR; TCRdb's copy has only in-frame clones and lacks some. Of 600,000 to 750,000 clones detected, 72% appear once; the ten largest clones hold approximately 1.7%. Sequencing was done on a sample of memory CD4+ T cells sorted from blood. Subset indicated: CD45RA-negative fraction. Receptors originate from a woman under 40 in good health.

The gene calls are TRBV18 and TRBJ1-1; D is perhaps TRBD1 (5 bases). In germline, CDR1 is KGHSH, CDR2 LQKENI. The CDR3 loop spans 17 amino acids. Between the trimmed V and J ends, which lost 2 bases and 1 base, there was a span of 17 bases. The CDR3 loop is CASSPRSGGGPNTEAFF. CDR3 nucleotides: TGTGCCAGCTCACCAAGGTCGGGGGGAGGACCGAACACTGAAGCTTTCTTT.

V is TRBV19 and J is TRBJ1-5; D is perhaps TRBD1 (6 bases). V lost 6 bases to trimming and J lost 4 bases, with 10 bases between them. Germline CDR1 LNHDA, CDR2 SQIVND (reference sequence). The CDR3 consists of 13 residues. CDR3 sequence (DNA): TGTGCCAGTAGCGGGACACATAATCAGCCCCAGCATTTT. Translating it yields CASSGTHNQPQHF. Full variable domain (remainder filled in from reference TRBV19 and TRBJ1-5): DGGITQSPKYLFRKEGQNVTLSCEQNLNHDAMYWYRQDPGQGLRLIYYSQIVNDFQKGDIAEGYSVSREKKESFPLTVTSAQKNPTAFYLCASSGTHNQPQHFGDGTRLSIL.

The V gene is TRBV23-1, the J gene TRBJ2-1, with 12 nucleotides matching TRBD1. TRBV23-1 falls under the ORF class, with uncertain function. The V segment lost 0 bases and the J segment 10 bases; nucleotides outside the gene matches: 4. CDR3 length: 15 amino acids. The CDR3 loop reads CASSQSWDRGREQFF. CDR3 bases: TGCGCCAGCAGTCAATCTTGGGACAGGGGGCGAGAGCAGTTCTTC.

V is TRBV2 and J is TRBJ2-7; D tentatively reads TRBD1 or TRBD2 (5 bases each). V was trimmed by 5 bases and J by 6 bases, leaving 14 bases between them. This CDR3 region has 13 residues. Germline CDR1 is SNHLY and CDR2 is FYNNEI. CDR3 nucleotides: TGTGCCAGCAGTTGGAGTGAGGGACGCGAGCAGTACTTC. Residues: CASSWSEGREQYF.

This chain uses TRBV5-1 with TRBJ1-4, with TRBD1 matching over 7 bases. There are 14 residues in the CDR3. J was trimmed by 4 bases and V by 4 bases; bases with no gene match: 4. Germline CDR1 SGHRS, CDR2 YFSETQ. The CDR3 loop reads CASSKGQYNEKLFF. In nucleotides, the CDR3 is TGCGCCAGCAGCAAGGGACAGTATAATGAAAAACTGTTTTTT.

This chain uses TRBV6-6 with TRBJ2-1; 9 bases align to TRBD2. The CDR3 consists of 14 residues. V trimming: 5 bases; J trimming: 10 bases; junction bases outside the gene matches: 9. Germline V CDR1 and CDR2: MNHNY, SVGAGI (reference sequence). The DNA of the CDR3 is TGTGCCAGCAGTAGAGTAGCGGGAGTTTGGGAGCAGTTCTTC. Translation: CASSRVAGVWEQFF.

The V call is TRBV9, the J call TRBJ1-6; no firm D call. The germline V and J ends were trimmed by 7 bases and 4 bases, with 9 bases remaining between them. Germline CDR1 and CDR2: SGDLS and YYNGEE. The CDR3 is 13 amino acids. For the CDR3, the DNA is TGTGCCAGCGGTGGCAGATATAATTCACCCCTCCACTTT. This codes for CASGGRYNSPLHF.

This clone was counted only a few times. This sequence joins TRBV6-5 and TRBJ2-7; D is unclear. Germline lookup yields CDR1 MNHEY and CDR2 SVGAGI. V lost 2 bases and J lost 7, with 18 bases in between. The CDR3 runs 15 residues. CDR3 in amino acids: CASSYEPALLGEQYF. DNA for the CDR3: TGTGCCAGCAGTTACGAACCGGCCCTCTTAGGGGAGCAGTACTTC.

V gene TRBV6-6 combines with J gene TRBJ2-7, with D perhaps assigned TRBD1 or TRBD2 (5 bases each). Trimming cost V 2 bases and J 0 bases, with 14 bases left between them. The CDR3 is made up of 16 amino acids. From germline, CDR1 is MNHNY and CDR2 SVGAGI (reference sequence). The CDR3 here is CASSYHGRESSYEQYF. The CDR3, as DNA: TGTGCCAGCAGTTACCATGGCAGGGAGAGCTCCTACGAGCAGTACTTC.

Concerning this clone: One end of the junction fails to match germline, which may point to a read error. CDR3 bases: TGTGCCAGCACCTTACAGGGGGCGATCGGGGAGCTGTTTTTT. It yields the protein CASTLQGAIGELFF. The chain links TRBV11-2 to TRBJ2-2; 9 bases fit TRBD1. In germline, CDR1 is SGHAT, CDR2 FQNNGV. The CDR3 runs 14 residues.

Concerning this clone itself: Other DNA sequences of this sample code for an identical CDR3. J is TRBJ1-5 and V is TRBV28; 9 bases agree with TRBD1. The V and J ends lost 6 bases and 6 bases, in that order; junction bases with no gene match: 6. Germline loops: CDR1 MDHEN, CDR2 SYDVKM. The CDR3 has 14 amino acids. CDR3 sequence (DNA): TGTGCCAGCAGACCGGGACAGGGTGGTCAGCCCCAGCATTTT. Its translation is CASRPGQGGQPQHF.

CDR3 sequence (DNA): TGTGCCTGGAGTGTGATAGCGGGGTACAATGAGCAGTTCTTC. As protein: CAWSVIAGYNEQFF. The rearrangement links TRBV30 to TRBJ2-1; 8 positions match TRBD2. The CDR3 totals 14 residues. Germline V lookup: CDR1 GTSNPN, CDR2 SVGIG (reference sequence). V gave up 0 bases and J gave up 4 bases; unmatched junction bases: 2.

This chain links TRBV5-6 with TRBJ1-1; D ambiguous. Germline CDR1 is SGHDT and CDR2 is YYEEEE. CDR3 size: 14 residues. The V and J ends lost 0 bases and 5 bases respectively, with 11 bases between them. The CDR3 bases are TGTGCCAGCAGCTTGGCCGTCAGTGGGACTGAAGCTTTCTTT. Protein sequence: CASSLAVSGTEAFF.

This clone was seen more than once but under ten times. The V call is TRBV11-2, the J call TRBJ2-3; 7 bases agree with TRBD2. Germline CDR1 reads SGHAT; CDR2 reads FQNNGV. The V segment lost 5 bases and the J segment 3 bases; nucleotides outside the gene matches: 8. This CDR3 has 15 amino acids. This chain's CDR3 is CASSTRGVFTDTQYF. The CDR3 DNA reads TGTGCCAGCAGCACCCGGGGGGTCTTTACAGATACGCAGTATTTT.

This sequence joins TRBV28 and TRBJ2-1; possibly TRBD1 or TRBD2 for D (5 bases each). V was pared by 4 bases and J by 9 bases, with 13 bases between. Germline assignment: CDR1 MDHEN and CDR2 SYDVKM. The CDR3 runs 13 residues. CDR3 DNA sequence: TGTGCCAGCAGTTCGAGGACTGGGGGTGAGCAGTTCTTC. Its protein product is CASSSRTGGEQFF.

This clone has a handful of counts. The genes are TRBV10-2 and TRBJ2-7; the match to TRBD1 covers 11 bases. Trimming took 5 bases from V and 6 from J; bases not matched to a gene: 3. This CDR3 contains 13 residues. CDR1 WSHSY and CDR2 SAAADI come from the germline V gene. CDR3 loop: CASSRTGGLEQYF. Here the CDR3 DNA reads TGCGCCAGCAGTCGGACAGGGGGCCTCGAGCAGTACTTC.

As for this clone: This specimen includes other DNA sequences encoding the same CDR3. The chain uses TRBV9 and TRBJ2-7; D not resolved. V was trimmed by 4 bases and J by 0 bases, leaving 11 bases between them. This CDR3 is 14 amino acids long. CDR1 SGDLS and CDR2 YYNGEE come from the germline V gene. This CDR3 is CASSPRASSYEQYF. CDR3 nucleotides: TGTGCCAGCAGCCCGCGCGCGAGCTCCTACGAGCAGTACTTC.

This clone was detected only a few times. The chain couples TRBV7-9 to TRBJ2-5, with no clear D. This CDR3 is 13 amino acids long. From germline, CDR1 is SEHNR and CDR2 FQNEAQ (reference sequence). V was trimmed by 6 bases and J by 4 bases, leaving 12 bases between them. The CDR3: CASRAAGGETQYF. The DNA for the CDR3 is TGTGCCAGCAGAGCCGCCGGCGGAGAGACCCAGTACTTC.

The chain is built from TRBV29-1 and TRBJ2-7; 7 bases are a match to TRBD1. After removal of 5 bases from V and 4 bases from J, the junction contained 5 bases not matched to a gene. The CDR3 spans 12 residues. Germline assignment: CDR1 SQVTM and CDR2 ANQGSEA. As DNA, the CDR3 is TGCAGCGTTAAGACAGGGTCATACGAGCAGTACTTC. As protein: CSVKTGSYEQYF.

This clone showed up just once. The V call is TRBV21-1, the J call TRBJ2-1. TRBV21-1 is classified as a pseudogene. This CDR3 is 17 amino acids long. The CDR3 reads CASSKVDRGRRYNEQFF. The CDR3 bases are TGTGCCAGCAGCAAAGTTGATCGGGGACGCAGGTACAATGAGCAGTTCTTC.

This sequence joins TRBV11-2 and TRBJ2-5; D is perhaps TRBD1 (6 bases). V was pared by 3 bases and J by 5 bases, with 13 bases between. The CDR3 is 14 amino acids. The germline gives CDR1 SGHAT, CDR2 FQNNGV. CDR3 coding DNA: TGTGCCAGCAGCTTGGGGGCCACAACGGAGACCCAGTACTTC. Protein: CASSLGATTETQYF.

This clone was seen a handful of times. The CDR3, as DNA: TGTGCCAGCAAGGAGTCTCATCAGCCCCAGCATTTT. This translates into CASKESHQPQHF. This chain uses TRBV28 with TRBJ1-5; D is ambiguous. CDR3 length: 12 residues. Trimming took 7 bases from V and 5 from J, leaving 9 bases between them. Germline assignment: CDR1 MDHEN and CDR2 SYDVKM.

The genes are TRBV28 and TRBJ2-1; D ambiguous. Germline loops: CDR1 MDHEN, CDR2 SYDVKM. V was clipped by 8 bases and J by 0 bases, with 14 bases between them. The CDR3 length is 15 residues. This chain's CDR3 is CASQSRWSSYNEQFF. CDR3 bases: TGTGCCAGCCAGTCTCGGTGGAGCTCCTACAATGAGCAGTTCTTC.

This rearrangement joins TRBV15 to TRBJ2-2, with 12 bases lining up with TRBD2. Unmatched junction bases numbered 7, after V lost 0 bases and J lost 5 bases. Germline V gene data show CDR1 as LNHNV and CDR2 as YYDKDF (reference sequence). This CDR3 is built from 18 residues. The CDR3 sequence: CATSRDPTSGSSTGELFF. The CDR3 nucleotides are TGTGCCACCAGCAGAGACCCGACTAGCGGGAGTTCTACCGGGGAGCTGTTTTTT.

This rearrangement joins TRBV7-7 to TRBJ2-2, with no clear D. CDR1 is SSHAT and CDR2 is FNYEAQ in the germline V gene (reference sequence). CDR3 size: 13 residues. The V and J ends lost 2 bases and 6 bases respectively, with 7 bases between them. CDR3 region: CASSLRVAGELFF. The CDR3 nucleotides are TGTGCCAGCAGCTTACGAGTTGCCGGGGAGCTGTTTTTT.

The chain employs TRBV10-3 and TRBJ1-5; D is undetermined. With 0 bases removed from V and 6 bases from J, the gap between germline ends came to 12 bases. Germline V CDR1 and CDR2: ENHRY, SYGVKD. CDR3 length: 15 amino acids. CDR3 in amino acids: CAISESDHGGQPQHF. DNA for the CDR3: TGTGCCATCAGTGAGTCGGACCACGGTGGTCAGCCCCAGCATTTT.